Given below is one T cell receptor beta chain in context. The antigen remains undetermined. The multiple sclerosis controls were treatment-naive patients affected by stable or active relapsing-remitting disease. The authors negatively isolated CD8+ and CD4+ T cells and FACS-enriched TEMRA cells. The sample originates from a study of CD8 T cells in Susac syndrome. Study observations and caveats: The authors acknowledged that the study's TCR sequencing and HLA analysis involved relatively few individuals.

With random hexamers, reverse transcription was performed on about 0.45 to 1 ug of RNA. MiXCR, run by TCRdb on the immunoSEQ multiplex PCR reads, gives a single entry per CDR3 protein. This table holds around 220,000 distinct CDR3 sequences, about 94% found once. Sequenced sample: CD8+ T cells from PBMCs. This clonotype was sampled from a human donor with multiple sclerosis.

The CDR3 DNA reads as TGTGCCAGCAGCTTGGACGGGCTCCCCAACTATGGCTACACCTTC. Translated, it gives CASSLDGLPNYGYTF. The rearrangement joins TRBV5-4 to TRBJ1-2; D remains ambiguous. This CDR3 comprises 15 residues. In germline, CDR1 is SGHNT, CDR2 YYREEE (reference sequence). V lost 0 bases and J 2 bases, leaving 11 bases between the germline ends.